Following are 28 T cell receptor beta chains from one sample sequenced in a study of CXCR3-negative and CXCR3-positive naive CD8 T cells. General study findings and limits: Hydrophobicity was higher for TRB CDR3s found in CXCR3-positive naive cells than in CXCR3-negative naive cells.

For these receptors, no antigen is known. UMI-labeled 5' RACE TRB cDNA libraries were prepared from the cells. TCRdb reprocessed the 5' RACE reads, with one entry per CDR3 protein and no DNA. The sample shows approximately 120,000 distinct CDR3 sequences, and about 0.35% sits with its ten largest clones. The sample comprised naive CXCR3+ CD8+ T cells from blood. The subset here: CD45RO-CCR7+CD27+CD95- naive CD8+ T cells expressing CXCR3 (TNR3+). These TCRs come from a human donor in good health. Some clones in this sample may be carry-over from other donors' samples.

The V gene is TRBV5-1, the J gene TRBJ2-7; TCRdb picks TRBD1, but there is no DNA to check that call. Germline CDR1 SGHRS, CDR2 YFSETQ. The CDR3 length is 14 residues. This CDR3 reads CASSSEGIGYEQYF.

V and J are TRBV7-9 and TRBJ2-1; TCRdb outputs TRBD1, but without DNA this stays unchecked. The CDR3 runs 15 residues. Germline CDR1 reads SEHNR; CDR2 reads FQNEAQ (reference sequence). The chain's CDR3 is CASSDRQGVNNEQFF.

J is TRBJ2-7 and V is TRBV5-5; TCRdb picks TRBD2, but there is no DNA to check that call. Germline V gene sequence: CDR1 SGHKS, CDR2 YYEKEE (reference sequence). CDR3 size: 16 residues. The CDR3 is CASSLTSYDMRREQYF.

The J gene is TRBJ2-3, the V gene TRBV7-3; no DNA is available, so the TRBD2 call from TCRdb remains unchecked. Germline V gives CDR1 SGHTA, CDR2 FQGTGA. The CDR3 length is 13 residues. Here the CDR3 reads CASSLTSGLSQYF.

The chain is built from TRBV5-1 and TRBJ2-6; the D call from TCRdb, TRBD2, cannot be confirmed without DNA. The germline V gene has CDR1 SGHRS and CDR2 YFSETQ. There are 17 residues in the CDR3. CDR3 sequence: CASSFQGGNSGANVLTF.

V is TRBV7-9 and J is TRBJ2-1. This CDR3 is built from 11 residues. The germline V gene has CDR1 SEHNR and CDR2 FQNEAQ (reference sequence). CDR3 loop: CASSFRFEQFF.

This CDR3 is CASRKGQASTYEQYF. This chain links TRBV6-5 with TRBJ2-7; checking the TCRdb D call of TRBD1 is not possible without DNA. CDR3 length equals 15 residues. Germline V CDR1 and CDR2: MNHEY, SVGAGI.

This chain links TRBV6-5 with TRBJ2-1. The CDR3 consists of 11 residues. Germline assignment: CDR1 MNHEY and CDR2 SVGAGI. The CDR3 reads CASSYEDYQFF.

J is TRBJ2-2 and V is TRBV3-1; TCRdb designates TRBD1, a call that cannot be tested without DNA. Germline lookup yields CDR1 LGHDT and CDR2 YNNKEL (reference sequence). The CDR3 spans 14 residues. The CDR3: CANSQAQGGGELFF.

The rearrangement uses TRBV5-1 and TRBJ2-7. The CDR3 sequence is 14 residues long. Germline CDR1 reads SGHRS; CDR2 reads YFSETQ. CDR3 sequence reads: CASSFKIGSYEQYF.

The chain carries TRBV3-1 and TRBJ2-6; TCRdb names TRBD1, which stays unverified in the absence of DNA. CDR3 length: 19 amino acids. CDR1 LGHDT and CDR2 YNNKEL come from the germline V gene (reference sequence). The CDR3: CASSQDLRDVPSGANVLTF.

This rearrangement joins TRBV7-9 to TRBJ2-1; TCRdb lists TRBD1, though no DNA is available to test this call. The germline V gene encodes CDR1 SEHNR and CDR2 FQNEAQ (reference sequence). The CDR3 covers 14 residues. CDR3 sequence: CASSLRTANNEQFF.

The chain uses TRBV4-1 and TRBJ2-7; TCRdb selects TRBD1, and the lack of DNA leaves this call unchecked. Germline assignment: CDR1 MGHRA and CDR2 YSYEKL. The CDR3 sequence is 13 residues long. This CDR3 is CASSQGNRDRLNF.

This chain links TRBV4-3 with TRBJ2-2; without DNA, the TCRdb call of TRBD2 cannot be checked. This CDR3 spans 15 amino acids. Looked up from germline, CDR1 is LGHNA and CDR2 is YSLEER. CDR3 region: CASSQTTRNTGELFF.

The V and J genes are TRBV28 and TRBJ1-5. CDR1 is MDHEN and CDR2 is SYDVKM in the germline V gene. The CDR3 is 16 residues long. The chain's CDR3 is CASSEARPTPNQPQHF.

The gene calls are TRBV27 and TRBJ1-5; the TCRdb call, TRBD1, lacks DNA for checking. Germline V gene data show CDR1 as MNHEY and CDR2 as SMNVEV (reference sequence). This CDR3 is built from 14 residues. The chain's CDR3 is CASSPDRGWQPQHF.

V and J are TRBV4-1 and TRBJ2-2; TCRdb returns TRBD1, unconfirmable since there is no DNA. Germline V gene sequence: CDR1 MGHRA, CDR2 YSYEKL. This CDR3 has 17 amino acids. CDR3 sequence reads: CASSQASSTGRAGELFF.

V gene TRBV29-1 combines with J gene TRBJ2-2; TCRdb gives TRBD1 as the D gene, but with no DNA this cannot be confirmed. CDR3 length: 14 amino acids. Germline loops: CDR1 SQVTM, CDR2 ANQGSEA. The CDR3 protein is CSVAGGKGTGELFF.

The V call is TRBV13, the J call TRBJ1-6; TCRdb gives TRBD1 as the D gene, but with no DNA this cannot be confirmed. This CDR3 is built from 19 residues. Germline V gives CDR1 PRHDT, CDR2 FYEKMQ (reference sequence). The CDR3 here is CASSLNSGTGSSYNSPLHF.

The rearrangement uses TRBV4-3 and TRBJ1-1. The CDR3 is 15 amino acids. Germline V gene data show CDR1 as LGHNA and CDR2 as YSLEER. CDR3 loop: CASSHIWAVDTEAFF.

The chain recombines TRBV7-6 with TRBJ1-2; without DNA, the TCRdb call of TRBD1 cannot be checked. The CDR3 consists of 14 residues. The germline V gene encodes CDR1 SGHVS and CDR2 FNYEAQ. The CDR3 spells CASSLVGGPYGYTF.

The chain joins TRBV5-6 to TRBJ2-5; TCRdb returns TRBD1, unconfirmable since there is no DNA. Looked up from germline, CDR1 is SGHDT and CDR2 is YYEEEE. There are 17 residues in the CDR3. CDR3 sequence: CASSRQIQGINRETQYF.

V usage is TRBV4-1 and J usage is TRBJ2-7; without DNA, the TCRdb call of TRBD1 cannot be checked. Germline V CDR1 and CDR2: MGHRA, YSYEKL. The CDR3 has 15 amino acids. CDR3 protein: CASSHSRDSSYEQYF.

V usage is TRBV28 and J usage is TRBJ1-5. The CDR3 is made up of 14 amino acids. Germline CDR1 and CDR2: MDHEN and SYDVKM. CDR3 loop: CASSKIGGNQPQHF.

The rearrangement links TRBV20-1 to TRBJ1-1. The CDR3 totals 14 residues. Germline lookup yields CDR1 DFQATT and CDR2 SNEGSKA (reference sequence). CDR3 sequence reads: CSARDPRMNTEAFF.

The V call is TRBV28, the J call TRBJ1-1; TCRdb picks TRBD1, but there is no DNA to check that call. CDR3 length equals 14 residues. Germline-derived CDR1 and CDR2 are MDHEN and SYDVKM. The CDR3 region is CASSPRDRNTEAFF.

The chain employs TRBV7-8 and TRBJ1-1. This CDR3 has 15 amino acids. CDR1 and CDR2 from the germline V gene are SGHVS and FQNEAQ. CDR3 sequence reads: CASSLAPTENTEAFF.

The chain combines TRBV4-2 with TRBJ1-2. The CDR3 spans 14 residues. Germline V CDR1 and CDR2: LGHNA, YNFKEQ. CDR3 in amino acids: CASSPDRSNYGYTF.